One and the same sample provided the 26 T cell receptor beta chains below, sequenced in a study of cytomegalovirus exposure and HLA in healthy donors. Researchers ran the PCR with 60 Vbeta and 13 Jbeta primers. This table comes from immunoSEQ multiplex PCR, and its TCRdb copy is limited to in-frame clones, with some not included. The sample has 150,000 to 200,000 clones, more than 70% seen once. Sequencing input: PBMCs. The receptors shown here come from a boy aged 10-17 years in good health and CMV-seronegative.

Here the CDR3 reads CASSFAGAGSPLHF. The DNA of the CDR3 is TGTGCCAGCAGCTTTGCAGGGGCTGGGTCACCCCTCCACTTT. The chain couples TRBV5-6 to TRBJ1-6; tentative D call: TRBD1 (6 bases). Deletions cut 2 bases from V and 10 bases from J, with 13 bases between. The V gene's germline CDR1 is SGHDT and CDR2 YYEEEE. The CDR3 covers 14 residues.

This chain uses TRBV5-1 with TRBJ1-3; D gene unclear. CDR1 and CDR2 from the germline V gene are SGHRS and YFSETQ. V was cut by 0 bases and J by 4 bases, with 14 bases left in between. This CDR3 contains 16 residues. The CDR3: CASSLVGGKSGNTIYF. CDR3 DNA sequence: TGCGCCAGCAGCTTGGTAGGCGGGAAATCAGGAAACACCATATATTTT.

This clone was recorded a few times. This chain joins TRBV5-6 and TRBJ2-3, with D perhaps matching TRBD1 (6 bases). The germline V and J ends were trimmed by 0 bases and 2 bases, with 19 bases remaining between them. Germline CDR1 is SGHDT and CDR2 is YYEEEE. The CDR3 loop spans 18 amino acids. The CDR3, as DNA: TGTGCCAGCAGCTTGGATGTTGGGGGCGGTAGGGCCACAGATACGCAGTATTTT. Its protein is CASSLDVGGGRATDTQYF.

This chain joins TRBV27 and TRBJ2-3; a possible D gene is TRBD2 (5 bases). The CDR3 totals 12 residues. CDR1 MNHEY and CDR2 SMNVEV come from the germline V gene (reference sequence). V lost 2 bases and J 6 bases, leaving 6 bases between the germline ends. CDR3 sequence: CASSLRGDTQYF. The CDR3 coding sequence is TGTGCCAGCAGTTTACGGGGTGATACGCAGTATTTT.

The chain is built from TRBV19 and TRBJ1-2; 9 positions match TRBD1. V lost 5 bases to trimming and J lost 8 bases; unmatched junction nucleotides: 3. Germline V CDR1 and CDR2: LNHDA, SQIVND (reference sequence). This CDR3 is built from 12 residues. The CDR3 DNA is TGTGCCAGTAGTTTCGGGACAGGGGGCTACACCTTC. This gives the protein CASSFGTGGYTF.

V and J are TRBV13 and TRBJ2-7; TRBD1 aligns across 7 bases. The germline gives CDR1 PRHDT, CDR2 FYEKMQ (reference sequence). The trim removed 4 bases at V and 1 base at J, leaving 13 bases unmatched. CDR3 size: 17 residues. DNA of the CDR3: TGTGCCAGCAGCTCGACCTACAGGGGATCGTTGTCCTACGAGCAGTACTTC. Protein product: CASSSTYRGSLSYEQYF.

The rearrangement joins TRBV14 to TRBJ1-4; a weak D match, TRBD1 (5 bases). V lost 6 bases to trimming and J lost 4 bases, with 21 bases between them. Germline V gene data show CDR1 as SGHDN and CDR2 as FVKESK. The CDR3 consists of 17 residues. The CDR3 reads CASSRTTLGALNEKLFF. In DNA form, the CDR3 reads TGTGCCAGCAGTCGGACAACCCTTGGGGCTCTTAATGAAAAACTGTTTTTT.

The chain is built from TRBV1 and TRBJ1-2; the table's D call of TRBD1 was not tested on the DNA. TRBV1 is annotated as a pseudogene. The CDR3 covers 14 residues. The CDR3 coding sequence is TGCACCAGCACCCCGAGGGGGCGTGCCTATGGCTACACCTTC. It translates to CTSTPRGRAYGYTF.

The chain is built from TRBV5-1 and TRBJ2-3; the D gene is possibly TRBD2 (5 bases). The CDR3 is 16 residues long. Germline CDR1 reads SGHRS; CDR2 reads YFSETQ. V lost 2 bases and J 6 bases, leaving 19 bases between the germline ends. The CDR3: CASSFGSGPYRDTQYF. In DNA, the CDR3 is TGCGCCAGCAGCTTTGGGAGCGGTCCCTATCGGGATACGCAGTATTTT.

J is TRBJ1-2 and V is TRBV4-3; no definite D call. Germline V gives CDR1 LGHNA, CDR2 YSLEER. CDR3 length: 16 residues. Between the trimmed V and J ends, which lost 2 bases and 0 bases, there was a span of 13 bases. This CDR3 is CASSQTFPSPNYGYTF. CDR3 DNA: TGCGCCAGCAGCCAAACTTTTCCCTCTCCTAACTATGGCTACACCTTC.

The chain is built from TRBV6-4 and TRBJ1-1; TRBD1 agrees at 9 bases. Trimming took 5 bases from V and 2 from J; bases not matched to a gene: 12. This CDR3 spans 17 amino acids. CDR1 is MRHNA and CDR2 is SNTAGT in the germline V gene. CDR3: CASSPTGQGVFNTEAFF. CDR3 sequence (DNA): TGTGCCAGCAGTCCCACGGGACAGGGTGTTTTTAACACTGAAGCTTTCTTT.

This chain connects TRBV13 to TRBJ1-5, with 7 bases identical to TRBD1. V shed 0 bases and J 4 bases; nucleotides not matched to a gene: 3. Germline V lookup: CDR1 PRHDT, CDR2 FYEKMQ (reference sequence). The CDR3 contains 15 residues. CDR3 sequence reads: CASSLGPTGNQPQHF. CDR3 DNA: TGTGCCAGCAGCTTAGGGCCGACAGGGAATCAGCCCCAGCATTTT.

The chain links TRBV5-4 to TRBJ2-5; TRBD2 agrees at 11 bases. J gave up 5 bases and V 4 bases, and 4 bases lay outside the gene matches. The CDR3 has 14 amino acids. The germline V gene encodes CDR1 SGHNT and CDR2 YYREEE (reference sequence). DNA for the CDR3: TGTGCCAGCAGCCATAGCGGGAGGGCCGAGACCCAGTACTTC. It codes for CASSHSGRAETQYF.

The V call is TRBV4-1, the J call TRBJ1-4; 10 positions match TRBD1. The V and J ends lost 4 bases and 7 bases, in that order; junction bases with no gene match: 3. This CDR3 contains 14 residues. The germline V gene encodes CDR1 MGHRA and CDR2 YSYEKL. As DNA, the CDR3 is TGCGCCAGCAGCCTCCGGGACAGGGGTGAAAAACTGTTTTTT. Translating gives CASSLRDRGEKLFF.

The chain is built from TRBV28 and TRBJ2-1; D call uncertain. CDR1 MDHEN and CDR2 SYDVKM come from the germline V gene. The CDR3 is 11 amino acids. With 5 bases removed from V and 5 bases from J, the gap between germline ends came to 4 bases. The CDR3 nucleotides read TGTGCCAGCAGTCCAAACAATGAGCAGTTCTTC. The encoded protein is CASSPNNEQFF.

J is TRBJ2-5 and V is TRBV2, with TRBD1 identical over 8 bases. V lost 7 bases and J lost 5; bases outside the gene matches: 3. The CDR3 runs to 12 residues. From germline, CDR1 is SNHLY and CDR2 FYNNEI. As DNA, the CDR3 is TGTGCCAGCAAGGACAGGGTGGAGACCCAGTACTTC. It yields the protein CASKDRVETQYF.

The CDR3 nucleotides are TGTGCCAGCAGAGGCGGCACTGAAGCTTTCTTT. Translating it yields CASRGGTEAFF. V usage is TRBV7-2 and J usage is TRBJ1-1; D unclear. Per the germline V gene, CDR1 is SGHTA and CDR2 is FQGNSA. V lost 6 bases to trimming and J lost 4 bases, with 6 bases between them. There are 11 residues in the CDR3.

The CDR3 reads CASSPPGQGRGYTF. In DNA, the CDR3 is TGTGCCAGCAGCCCGCCGGGACAGGGCCGTGGCTACACCTTC. V and J are TRBV7-9 and TRBJ1-2; 9 nucleotides match TRBD1. The germline gives CDR1 SEHNR, CDR2 FQNEAQ (reference sequence). Unmatched junction bases numbered 8, after V lost 5 bases and J lost 7 bases. CDR3 length: 14 amino acids.

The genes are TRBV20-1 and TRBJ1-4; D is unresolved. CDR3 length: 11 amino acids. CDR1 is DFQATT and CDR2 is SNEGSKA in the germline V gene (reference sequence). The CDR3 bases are TGCAGCCCACGTCGGAGCGAAAAACTGTTTTTT. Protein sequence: CSPRRSEKLFF.

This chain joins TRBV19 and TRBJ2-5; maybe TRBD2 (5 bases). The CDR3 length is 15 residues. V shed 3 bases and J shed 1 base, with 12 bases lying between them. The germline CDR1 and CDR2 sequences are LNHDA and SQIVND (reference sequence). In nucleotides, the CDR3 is TGTGCCAGTAGTATGAGCCGGGAACTCCAAGAGACCCAGTACTTC. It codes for CASSMSRELQETQYF.

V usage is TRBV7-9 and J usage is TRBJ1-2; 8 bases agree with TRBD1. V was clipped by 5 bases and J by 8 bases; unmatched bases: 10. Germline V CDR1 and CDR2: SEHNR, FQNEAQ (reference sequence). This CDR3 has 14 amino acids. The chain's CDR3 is CASSPTGQEPGYTF. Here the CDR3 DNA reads TGTGCCAGCAGCCCAACGGGACAGGAACCAGGCTACACCTTC.

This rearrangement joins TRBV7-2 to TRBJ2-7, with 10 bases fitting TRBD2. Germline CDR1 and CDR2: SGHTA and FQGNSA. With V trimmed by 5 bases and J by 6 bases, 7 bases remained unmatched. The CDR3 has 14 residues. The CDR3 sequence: CASSLSGGLPEQYF. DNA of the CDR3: TGTGCCAGCAGCCTTAGCGGGGGGTTACCCGAGCAGTACTTC.

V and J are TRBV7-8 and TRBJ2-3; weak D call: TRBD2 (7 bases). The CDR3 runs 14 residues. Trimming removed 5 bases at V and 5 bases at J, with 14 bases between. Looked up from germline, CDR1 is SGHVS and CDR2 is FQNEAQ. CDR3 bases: TGTGCCAGCAGCCCGTCGGGGGGCGTAGATACGCAGTATTTT. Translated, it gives CASSPSGGVDTQYF.

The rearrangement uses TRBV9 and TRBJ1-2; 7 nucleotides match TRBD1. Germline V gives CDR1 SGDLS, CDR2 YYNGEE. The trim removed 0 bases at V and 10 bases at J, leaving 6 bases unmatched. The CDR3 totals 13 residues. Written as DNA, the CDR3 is TGTGCCAGCAGCGTAGATGCCAGGGGGGCCTACACCTTC. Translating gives CASSVDARGAYTF.

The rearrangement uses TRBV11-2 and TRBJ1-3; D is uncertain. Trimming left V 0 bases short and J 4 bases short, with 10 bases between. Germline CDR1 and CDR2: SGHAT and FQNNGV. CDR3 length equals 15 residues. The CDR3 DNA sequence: TGTGCCAGCAGCTTAGATCTGGGGAGAGGAAACACCATATATTTT. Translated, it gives CASSLDLGRGNTIYF.

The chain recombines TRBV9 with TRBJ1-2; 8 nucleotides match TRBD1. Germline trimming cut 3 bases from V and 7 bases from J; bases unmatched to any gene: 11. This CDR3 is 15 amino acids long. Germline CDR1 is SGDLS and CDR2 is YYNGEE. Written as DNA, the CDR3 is TGTGCCAGCAGCGGAAAGCCGGGACAGGAAATTGGCTACACCTTC. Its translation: CASSGKPGQEIGYTF.